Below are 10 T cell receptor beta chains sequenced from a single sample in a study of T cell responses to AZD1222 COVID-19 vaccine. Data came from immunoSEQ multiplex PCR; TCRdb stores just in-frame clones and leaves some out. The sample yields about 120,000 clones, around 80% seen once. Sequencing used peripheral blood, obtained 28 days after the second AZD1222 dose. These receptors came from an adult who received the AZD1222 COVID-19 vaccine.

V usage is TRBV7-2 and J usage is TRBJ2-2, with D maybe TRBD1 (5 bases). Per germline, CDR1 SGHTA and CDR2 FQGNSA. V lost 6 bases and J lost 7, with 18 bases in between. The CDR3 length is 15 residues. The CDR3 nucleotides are TGTGCCAGCAGATTCGTCCAGGGAATGGACGGGGAGCTGTTTTTT. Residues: CASRFVQGMDGELFF.

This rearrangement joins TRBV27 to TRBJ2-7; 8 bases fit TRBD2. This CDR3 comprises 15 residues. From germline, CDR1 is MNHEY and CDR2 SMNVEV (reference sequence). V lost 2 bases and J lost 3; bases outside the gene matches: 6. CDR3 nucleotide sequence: TGTGCCAGCAGTTTAAATGAAGCGGGGGACTACGAGCAGTACTTC. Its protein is CASSLNEAGDYEQYF.

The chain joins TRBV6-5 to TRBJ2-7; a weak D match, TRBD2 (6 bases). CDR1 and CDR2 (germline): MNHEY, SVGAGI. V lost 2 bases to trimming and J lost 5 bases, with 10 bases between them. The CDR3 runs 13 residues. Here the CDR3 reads CASSYTIADEQYF. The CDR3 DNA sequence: TGTGCCAGCAGTTACACCATAGCGGACGAGCAGTACTTC.

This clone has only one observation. The CDR3 loop reads CASSQQQGATEAFF. The CDR3 DNA is TGCGCCAGCAGTCAACAACAGGGGGCCACTGAAGCTTTCTTT. The V call is TRBV5-1, the J call TRBJ1-1; the match to TRBD1 covers 9 bases. CDR1 is SGHRS and CDR2 is YFSETQ in the germline V gene. This CDR3 region has 14 residues. The V gene end was trimmed by 5 bases and the J gene end by 4 bases; junction bases not matched to a gene: 6.

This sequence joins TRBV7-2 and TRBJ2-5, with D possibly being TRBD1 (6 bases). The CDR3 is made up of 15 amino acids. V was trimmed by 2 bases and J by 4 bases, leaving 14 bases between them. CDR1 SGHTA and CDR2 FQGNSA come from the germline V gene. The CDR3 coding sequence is TGTGCCAGCAGCTTACAGGGGTGGGAAGGAGAGACCCAGTACTTC. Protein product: CASSLQGWEGETQYF.

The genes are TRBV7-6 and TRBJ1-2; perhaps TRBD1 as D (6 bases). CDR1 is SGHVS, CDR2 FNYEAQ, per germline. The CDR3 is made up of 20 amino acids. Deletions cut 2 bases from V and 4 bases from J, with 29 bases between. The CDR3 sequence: CASSLQTPTATGYLSYGYTF. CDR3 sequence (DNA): TGTGCCAGCAGCTTACAAACCCCGACAGCGACAGGCTACCTCTCCTATGGCTACACCTTC.

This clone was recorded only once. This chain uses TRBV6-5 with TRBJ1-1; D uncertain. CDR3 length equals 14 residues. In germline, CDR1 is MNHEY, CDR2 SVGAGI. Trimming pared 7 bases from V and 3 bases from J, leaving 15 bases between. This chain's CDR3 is CASTKEGWDTEAFF. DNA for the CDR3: TGTGCCAGCACCAAAGAGGGTTGGGACACTGAAGCTTTCTTT.

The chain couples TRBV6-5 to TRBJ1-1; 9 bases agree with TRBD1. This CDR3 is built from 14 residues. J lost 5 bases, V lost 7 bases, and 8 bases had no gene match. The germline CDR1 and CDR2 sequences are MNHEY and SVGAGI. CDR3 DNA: TGTGCCAGCAAACGGACAGGGGCAAGTACTGAAGCTTTCTTT. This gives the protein CASKRTGASTEAFF.

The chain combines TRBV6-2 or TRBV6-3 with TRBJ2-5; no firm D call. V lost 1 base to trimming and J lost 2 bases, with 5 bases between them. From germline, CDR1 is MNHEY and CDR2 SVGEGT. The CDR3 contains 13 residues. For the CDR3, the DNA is TGTGCCAGCAGTTACTGGGTACAAGAGACCCAGTACTTC. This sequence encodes CASSYWVQETQYF.

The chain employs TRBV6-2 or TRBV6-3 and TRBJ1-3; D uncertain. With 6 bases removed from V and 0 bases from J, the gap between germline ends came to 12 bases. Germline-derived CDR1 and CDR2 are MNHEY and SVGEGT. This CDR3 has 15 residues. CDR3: CASRPFFSSGNTIYF. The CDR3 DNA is TGTGCCAGCAGGCCTTTTTTCAGCTCTGGAAACACCATATATTTT.